A selection of T cell receptor beta chains follows, all from one sample in a study of T-cell reconstitution after alpha-beta-depleted transplantation in children. Via MiXCR, TCRdb re-called the PCR reads, giving one row per CDR3 protein. The sample holds about 260,000 distinct CDR3 sequences; around 8% are singletons and the top ten take 6% to 7%. Here the sequenced sample was PBMCs, mostly from graft donor cells, taken 180 days after TCRalphabeta/CD19-depleted stem cell transplant. Source of these receptors: a male patient younger than 18 who had a stem cell transplant for acute lymphoblastic leukemia, so the T cells may come from the graft donor. Both conserved end residues are part of each CDR3. Each record gives: clone size, V gene, D gene, J gene, CDR3 DNA, CDR3 protein. A D gene is named only where the DNA matches it firmly. Rows may omit the clone size; those that give it use once, few, many or a size class.

clone size: many; V gene: TRBV5-1; D gene: .; J gene: TRBJ2-7; CDR3 DNA: TGCGCCAGCAGCCCCCGATTGAGGGGGGGGAACTACGAGCAGTACTTC; CDR3 protein: CASSPRLRGGNYEQYF
clone size: .; V gene: TRBV5-4; D gene: TRBD1; J gene: TRBJ1-2; CDR3 DNA: TGTGCCAGCAGCTGGGGACAGGGGGGGAGTGGCTACACCTTC; CDR3 protein: CASSWGQGGSGYTF
clone size: many; V gene: TRBV4-3; D gene: .; J gene: TRBJ1-2; CDR3 DNA: TGCGCCAGCAGCCAAGAGGGACTTAACTATGGCTACACCTTC; CDR3 protein: CASSQEGLNYGYTF
clone size: .; V gene: TRBV2; D gene: .; J gene: TRBJ1-2; CDR3 DNA: TGTGCCAGCAAAGGACAGAACTATGGCTACACCTTC; CDR3 protein: CASKGQNYGYTF
clone size: many; V gene: TRBV3-1; D gene: TRBD1; J gene: TRBJ2-1; CDR3 DNA: TGTGCCAGCAGCCAATCCGGGACAGCCTACAATGAGCAGTTCTTC; CDR3 protein: CASSQSGTAYNEQFF
clone size: few; V gene: TRBV5-1; D gene: .; J gene: TRBJ2-6; CDR3 DNA: TGCGCCAGCAGCTTTGTAGGCGGGGCCAACGTCCTGACTTTC; CDR3 protein: CASSFVGGANVLTF
clone size: many; V gene: TRBV12-3/TRBV12-4; D gene: TRBD1; J gene: TRBJ1-1; CDR3 DNA: TGTGCCAGCAGTTTGGGGACAGGGGTCATGAACACTGAAGCTTTCTTT; CDR3 protein: CASSLGTGVMNTEAFF
clone size: many; V gene: TRBV12-3/TRBV12-4; D gene: .; J gene: TRBJ1-2; CDR3 DNA: TGTGCCAGCAGTTTCCTCCTCCGACGGGGCGTTGGCTACACCTTC; CDR3 protein: CASSFLLRRGVGYTF
clone size: many; V gene: TRBV7-8; D gene: TRBD1; J gene: TRBJ2-7; CDR3 DNA: TGTGCCAGCAGCTTAGCCCCACAGGGGCCCTCCTACGAGCAGTACTTC; CDR3 protein: CASSLAPQGPSYEQYF
clone size: many; V gene: TRBV11-1; D gene: .; J gene: TRBJ2-3; CDR3 DNA: TGTGCCAGCAGCCTGATAGGACGCACAGATACGCAGTATTTT; CDR3 protein: CASSLIGRTDTQYF
clone size: many; V gene: TRBV20-1; D gene: TRBD1; J gene: TRBJ2-5; CDR3 DNA: TGCAGTGCGAAGACAGGGTCCCCACAAGAGACCCAGTACTTC; CDR3 protein: CSAKTGSPQETQYF
clone size: many; V gene: TRBV4-3; D gene: .; J gene: TRBJ1-4; CDR3 DNA: TGCGCCAGCAGCCAAGGGCAGGGCAAAGAAAAACTGTTTTTT; CDR3 protein: CASSQGQGKEKLFF
clone size: .; V gene: TRBV19; D gene: TRBD1; J gene: TRBJ1-4; CDR3 DNA: TGTGCCAGTAGGGACAGGGTTACTGAAAAACTGTTTTTT; CDR3 protein: CASRDRVTEKLFF
clone size: many; V gene: TRBV29-1; D gene: .; J gene: TRBJ2-3; CDR3 DNA: TGCAGCGTCCACGGGCGGGTCACAGATACGCAGTATTTT; CDR3 protein: CSVHGRVTDTQYF
clone size: many; V gene: TRBV4-3; D gene: .; J gene: TRBJ2-1; CDR3 DNA: TGCGCCAGCAGCCCCGAGATTAATTGGGGCCGGGAGCAGTTCTTC; CDR3 protein: CASSPEINWGREQFF
clone size: few; V gene: TRBV18; D gene: .; J gene: TRBJ2-7; CDR3 DNA: TGTGCCAGCTCACCCCGGGTAGGGCCCTACGAGCAGTACTTC; CDR3 protein: CASSPRVGPYEQYF
clone size: many; V gene: TRBV5-1; D gene: .; J gene: TRBJ2-7; CDR3 DNA: TGCGCCAGCAGCTTGGGTGCCATACGGGGCGAGCAGTACTTC; CDR3 protein: CASSLGAIRGEQYF
clone size: many; V gene: TRBV24-1; D gene: TRBD1; J gene: TRBJ2-1; CDR3 DNA: TGTGCCACCAGTGATCACAGGGGGCAGGATGAGCAGTTCTTC; CDR3 protein: CATSDHRGQDEQFF
clone size: many; V gene: TRBV13; D gene: .; J gene: TRBJ2-7; CDR3 DNA: TGTGCCAGCAGCTTGACGACAACGCCGATACCCTACGAGCAGTACTTC; CDR3 protein: CASSLTTTPIPYEQYF
clone size: .; V gene: TRBV2; D gene: TRBD2; J gene: TRBJ2-7; CDR3 DNA: TGTGCCAGCATAGTTAGCGGGACGTACTCCTACGAGCAGTACTTC; CDR3 protein: CASIVSGTYSYEQYF
clone size: many; V gene: TRBV5-1; D gene: .; J gene: TRBJ1-3; CDR3 DNA: TGCGCCAGCAGCTTGGTTGCAGGATCAGGAAACACCATATATTTT; CDR3 protein: CASSLVAGSGNTIYF
clone size: many; V gene: TRBV20-1; D gene: .; J gene: TRBJ1-6; CDR3 DNA: TGCAGTGCTAGTGGAGGGCCCATTATTAATTCACCCCTCCACTTT; CDR3 protein: CSASGGPIINSPLHF
clone size: few; V gene: TRBV7-8; D gene: TRBD1; J gene: TRBJ2-5; CDR3 DNA: TGTGCCAGCAGCTTCAGGTCAATGGGACAGGGGAAAGAGACCCAGTACTTC; CDR3 protein: CASSFRSMGQGKETQYF
clone size: many; V gene: TRBV7-6; D gene: TRBD2; J gene: TRBJ2-7; CDR3 DNA: TGTGCCAGCACCCCAACCGGGACTAGCGGGTCCTACGAGCAGTACTTC; CDR3 protein: CASTPTGTSGSYEQYF
clone size: many; V gene: TRBV19; D gene: .; J gene: TRBJ2-2; CDR3 DNA: TGTGCCAGTAGTACATCTCATCTGAACACCGGGGAGCTGTTTTTT; CDR3 protein: CASSTSHLNTGELFF
clone size: many; V gene: TRBV20-1; D gene: .; J gene: TRBJ1-4; CDR3 DNA: TGCAGTGCTACGGGGCCGGCTAATGAAAAACTGTTTTTT; CDR3 protein: CSATGPANEKLFF
clone size: many; V gene: TRBV29-1; D gene: .; J gene: TRBJ1-5; CDR3 DNA: TGCAGCGTGGGGCATAGCAATCAGCCCCAGCATTTT; CDR3 protein: CSVGHSNQPQHF
clone size: many; V gene: TRBV29-1; D gene: .; J gene: TRBJ1-1; CDR3 DNA: TGCAGCGTTGATGGGGACGGAGCTTTCTTT; CDR3 protein: CSVDGDGAFF
clone size: many; V gene: TRBV6-5; D gene: .; J gene: TRBJ2-1; CDR3 DNA: TGTGCCAGCAGTTCCCAGGAGGCGGGCGCTTGGAGTGTCGGGCAGTTCTTC; CDR3 protein: CASSSQEAGAWSVGQFF
clone size: many; V gene: TRBV20-1; D gene: .; J gene: TRBJ2-1; CDR3 DNA: TGCAGTGCTAGCCCTTCGGGGAATGAGCAGTTCTTC; CDR3 protein: CSASPSGNEQFF
clone size: once; V gene: TRBV18; D gene: TRBD1; J gene: TRBJ1-4; CDR3 DNA: TGTGCCAGCTCAACCGGGACAGACAATGAAAAACTGTTTTTT; CDR3 protein: CASSTGTDNEKLFF
clone size: many; V gene: TRBV6-1; D gene: TRBD1; J gene: TRBJ2-7; CDR3 DNA: TGTGCCAGCACCCCGCTCGGGACAGGTACCCACGAGCAGTACTTC; CDR3 protein: CASTPLGTGTHEQYF
clone size: many; V gene: TRBV20-1; D gene: TRBD1; J gene: TRBJ1-2; CDR3 DNA: TGCAGTGCTGGTACAGGGGATCACTATGGCTACACCTTC; CDR3 protein: CSAGTGDHYGYTF
clone size: many; V gene: TRBV5-1; D gene: TRBD1; J gene: TRBJ2-2; CDR3 DNA: TGCGCCAGCAGCTTGGACGGGACAGTGAACACCGGGGAGCTGTTTTTT; CDR3 protein: CASSLDGTVNTGELFF
clone size: .; V gene: TRBV9; D gene: TRBD1; J gene: TRBJ1-6; CDR3 DNA: TGTGCCAGCAGCGCCGACCCCGACAGGGCTTATTCACCCCTCCACTTT; CDR3 protein: CASSADPDRAYSPLHF